The 23 T cell receptor beta chains below all came from one sample that was sequenced in a study of long-term antiretroviral therapy in people with HIV. Running of the v3.0 immunoSEQ assay took place at survey level. Sequencing was performed with immunoSEQ multiplex PCR; in TCRdb, only in-frame clones are kept and a portion is missing. In the table there are tens of thousands of clones, more than 80% of which are singletons. The starting material was unsorted PBMCs, obtained 0.3 years after starting antiretroviral therapy. Every receptor here comes from a middle-aged man with HIV.

V is TRBV11-3 and J is TRBJ1-1; D not resolved. The CDR3 sequence is 13 residues long. Trimming removed 5 bases from V and 0 bases from J, with 7 bases in between. Germline V gene data show CDR1 as SGHNT and CDR2 as YENEEA. The DNA for the CDR3 is TGTGCCAGCAGCCGCAGCATGAACACTGAAGCTTTCTTT. Translation gives CASSRSMNTEAFF.

This chain uses TRBV5-1 with TRBJ2-2, with 9 nucleotides matching TRBD2. This CDR3 is built from 17 residues. Looked up from germline, CDR1 is SGHRS and CDR2 is YFSETQ. Unmatched junction bases numbered 8, after V lost 0 bases and J lost 5 bases. CDR3 sequence: CASSLDLAGSGTGELFF. Here the CDR3 DNA reads TGCGCCAGCAGCTTGGATCTAGCGGGATCGGGGACCGGGGAGCTGTTTTTT.

The V and J genes are TRBV7-9 and TRBJ1-1, with D possibly TRBD1 on 6 matching bases. CDR3 length equals 12 residues. V was shortened by 6 bases and J by 5 bases, with 10 bases between the two germline ends. Germline CDR1 and CDR2: SEHNR and FQNEAQ (reference sequence). In nucleotides, the CDR3 is TGTGCCAGCAGTCTCAGGGGTACTGAAGCTTTCTTT. The encoded protein is CASSLRGTEAFF.

This clone was counted between two and nine times. The rearrangement links TRBV2 to TRBJ1-6; possibly TRBD1 for D (5 bases). There are 14 residues in the CDR3. With 0 bases removed from V and 9 bases from J, the gap between germline ends came to 9 bases. Germline V gene lookup returns CDR1 SNHLY and CDR2 FYNNEI. The CDR3 here is CASSEAYGGSPLHF. The DNA for the CDR3 is TGTGCCAGCAGTGAAGCATACGGGGGTTCACCCCTCCACTTT.

The chain carries TRBV2 and TRBJ1-1; 7 bases fit TRBD1. V lost 4 bases to trimming and J lost 5 bases; unmatched junction nucleotides: 10. Looked up from germline, CDR1 is SNHLY and CDR2 is FYNNEI. This CDR3 has 15 amino acids. DNA of the CDR3: TGTGCCAGCAGTGGAGGGGGAGGGGGCTGGACTGAAGCTTTCTTT. Its translation: CASSGGGGGWTEAFF. The full variable domain, rest sourced from reference TRBV2 and TRBJ1-1, is EPEVTQTPSHQVTQMGQEVILRCVPISNHLYFYWYRQILGQKVEFLVSFYNNEISEKSEIFDDQFSVERPDGSNFTLKIRSTKLEDSAMYFCASSGGGGGWTEAFFGQGTRLTVV.

The chain links TRBV6-5 to TRBJ1-2; D unclear. Trimming cost V 2 bases and J 4 bases, with 11 bases left between them. The V gene's germline CDR1 is MNHEY and CDR2 SVGAGI. This CDR3 is 14 amino acids long. The CDR3 is CASSYNRPPYGYTF. Here the CDR3 DNA reads TGTGCCAGCAGTTACAACCGCCCCCCCTATGGCTACACCTTC.

Details on this clone: The junction and the germline gene differ at one end; a read error may be behind it. J is TRBJ2-7 and V is TRBV5-6, with TRBD2 matching over 8 bases. In germline, CDR1 is SGHDT, CDR2 YYEEEE. The CDR3 sequence is 16 residues long. CDR3 bases: TGTGCCAGCAGTTTGGGGGGCGGGGGGCTTTTGGGCGAGCAGTACTTC. Protein product: CASSLGGGGLLGEQYF.

This chain links TRBV7-2 with TRBJ2-2; D gene unclear. Deletions cut 1 base from V and 14 bases from J, with 14 bases between. Germline V lookup: CDR1 SGHTA, CDR2 FQGNSA. The CDR3 is made up of 13 amino acids. The CDR3, as DNA: TGTGCCAGCAGCTTAGGGCCGACCCCTGGCCTGTTTTTT. This sequence encodes CASSLGPTPGLFF.

V gene TRBV6-5 combines with J gene TRBJ2-7, with D perhaps TRBD1 or TRBD2 (7 bases each). The germline V gene has CDR1 MNHEY and CDR2 SVGAGI. The germline V and J ends were trimmed by 6 bases and 4 bases, with 13 bases remaining between them. CDR3 length equals 13 residues. The CDR3 coding sequence is TGTGCCAGCAGCTCAGGGGGGGTGTACGAGCAGTACTTC. Translation gives CASSSGGVYEQYF.

In this sample, this clone turned up once. The chain uses TRBV9 and TRBJ1-2; 8 bases are shared with TRBD1. There are 16 residues in the CDR3. The V and J ends lost 3 bases and 5 bases, in that order; junction bases with no gene match: 12. CDR1 is SGDLS, CDR2 YYNGEE, per germline. The CDR3 loop is CASSAHLGDRPYGYTF. The CDR3 DNA reads as TGTGCCAGCAGCGCTCACCTGGGGGACAGGCCATATGGCTACACCTTC.

This clone showed up just a few times. J is TRBJ2-7 and V is TRBV4-3, with 9 bases identical to TRBD1. V shed 0 bases, J shed 3 bases, and the junction held 3 bases outside the gene matches. Germline CDR1 is LGHNA and CDR2 is YSLEER. The CDR3 length is 15 residues. CDR3 in DNA: TGCGCCAGCAGCCAAGACTGGGACAGGGACTACGAGCAGTACTTC. It yields the protein CASSQDWDRDYEQYF.

V usage is TRBV11-2 and J usage is TRBJ1-1; the D gene is possibly TRBD1 (6 bases). Looked up from germline, CDR1 is SGHAT and CDR2 is FQNNGV. V lost 5 bases and J 1 base, leaving 20 bases between the germline ends. The CDR3 has 17 amino acids. CDR3 in DNA: TGTGCCAGCAGCCCCCTCTTGGCAGGGGCAGGGAACACTGAAGCTTTCTTT. It is translated as CASSPLLAGAGNTEAFF. The variable domain in full, completed from reference TRBV11-2 and TRBJ1-1, reads EAGVAQSPRYKIIEKRQSVAFWCNPISGHATLYWYQQILGQGPKLLIQFQNNGVVDDSQLPKDRFSAERLKGVDSTLKIQPAKLEDSAVYLCASSPLLAGAGNTEAFFGQGTRLTVV.

The rearrangement uses TRBV2 and TRBJ2-7; the match to TRBD1 covers 8 bases. Germline CDR1 is SNHLY and CDR2 is FYNNEI. The CDR3 has 14 residues. The V segment lost 5 bases and the J segment 5 bases; nucleotides outside the gene matches: 8. This CDR3 is CASSLGQDFNEQYF. The CDR3 DNA is TGTGCCAGCAGTTTGGGACAGGACTTTAACGAGCAGTACTTC.

This clone is deemed medium-sized. The V and J genes are TRBV30 and TRBJ2-7, with TRBD2 as a possible D gene (6 bases). Germline V gives CDR1 GTSNPN, CDR2 SVGIG (reference sequence). CDR3 length: 13 amino acids. V was pared by 4 bases and J by 0 bases, with 10 bases between. The CDR3 nucleotides are TGTGCCTGGATGCGGGAAACCTCCTACGAGCAGTACTTC. As protein: CAWMRETSYEQYF. The full variable domain, with the rest looked up from reference TRBV30 and TRBJ2-7, is SQTIHQWPATLVQPVGSPLSLECTVEGTSNPNLYWYRQAAGRGLQLLFYSVGIGQISSEVPQNLSASRPQDRQFILSSKKLLLSDSGFYLCAWMRETSYEQYFGPGTRLTVT.

About this clone: Germline is not matched at one junction end, which may reflect a read error. This sequence joins TRBV2 and TRBJ2-7; tentatively, D is TRBD2 (6 bases). The CDR3 sequence is 11 residues long. Germline-derived CDR1 and CDR2 are SNHLY and FYNNEI. The CDR3 loop reads CASSEFGEVHF. Written as DNA, the CDR3 is TGTGCCAGCAGTGAGTTCGGGGAGGTCCACTTC.

This clone was picked up one time. V and J are TRBV7-9 and TRBJ2-1, with a tentative D call TRBD2 (5 bases). This CDR3 is built from 12 residues. Germline CDR1 SEHNR, CDR2 FQNEAQ (reference sequence). CDR3 sequence reads: CVTGSSYNEQFF. In DNA form, the CDR3 reads TGTGTCACTGGGAGCTCCTACAATGAGCAGTTCTTC.

V gene TRBV28 combines with J gene TRBJ2-1; tentative D call: TRBD2 (5 bases). This CDR3 contains 12 residues. The ends were cut back, 6 bases at V and 9 bases at J, with 12 bases in the middle. The germline V gene encodes CDR1 MDHEN and CDR2 SYDVKM. This chain's CDR3 is CASSIRGSEQFF. The CDR3 DNA sequence: TGTGCCAGCAGCATAAGAGGGAGTGAGCAGTTCTTC. The variable domain in full, completed from reference TRBV28 and TRBJ2-1, reads DVKVTQSSRYLVKRTGEKVFLECVQDMDHENMFWYRQDPGLGLRLIYFSYDVKMKEKGDIPEGYSVSREKKERFSLILESASTNQTSMYLCASSIRGSEQFFGPGTRLTVL.

This clone was found a few times. The chain carries TRBV7-9 and TRBJ2-7; 10 bases map to TRBD1. J lost 6 bases, V lost 5 bases, and 7 bases had no gene match. CDR3 length: 14 amino acids. Germline CDR1 reads SEHNR; CDR2 reads FQNEAQ (reference sequence). The CDR3 loop reads CASSLGQGRAEQYF. In DNA form, the CDR3 reads TGTGCCAGCAGCCTGGGACAGGGGAGGGCCGAGCAGTACTTC.

This sequence joins TRBV7-2 and TRBJ2-2, with D possibly matching TRBD2 (5 bases). Trimming stripped 3 bases from V and 6 bases from J, with 14 bases between. The CDR3 totals 15 residues. Germline CDR1 SGHTA, CDR2 FQGNSA. CDR3: CASSFNMYGAGELFF. The CDR3 coding sequence is TGTGCCAGCAGCTTTAACATGTACGGGGCCGGGGAGCTGTTTTTT.

The chain has TRBV28 and TRBJ2-7; 12 bases fit TRBD2. The V segment lost 3 bases and the J segment 6 bases; nucleotides outside the gene matches: 9. The V gene's germline CDR1 is MDHEN and CDR2 SYDVKM. The CDR3 runs 16 residues. DNA for the CDR3: TGTGCCAGCAGTTTGGCTAGCGGGGGGGCCGTCCGCGAGCAGTACTTC. Protein product: CASSLASGGAVREQYF.

This rearrangement joins TRBV12-5 to TRBJ2-1; TRBD2 matches at 11 bases. After removal of 1 base from V and 6 bases from J, the junction contained 20 bases not matched to a gene. The CDR3 totals 21 residues. Germline-derived CDR1 and CDR2 are LGHNT and FRNRAP. CDR3 sequence (DNA): TGTGCTAGTGGTTTGGACCCCCTAGTTCCCCTTAGCGGGAGGGCCCTCAATGAGCAGTTCTTC. Translated, it gives CASGLDPLVPLSGRALNEQFF. Variable domain in full (rest from reference TRBV12-5 and TRBJ2-1): DARVTQTPRHKVTEMGQEVTMRCQPILGHNTVFWYRQTMMQGLELLAYFRNRAPLDDSGMPKDRFSAEMPDATLATLKIQPSEPRDSAVYFCASGLDPLVPLSGRALNEQFFGPGTRLTVL.

This chain uses TRBV28 with TRBJ2-7; 9 bases align to TRBD1. The CDR3 totals 15 residues. J gave up 5 bases and V 5 bases, and 10 bases lay outside the gene matches. Germline CDR1 MDHEN, CDR2 SYDVKM. The CDR3 DNA follows: TGTGCCAGCAGTGTCTATGGGACAGGGAGACACGAGCAGTACTTC. Translating it yields CASSVYGTGRHEQYF.

The chain links TRBV7-9 to TRBJ2-5, with 8 bases fitting TRBD1. The germline V gene encodes CDR1 SEHNR and CDR2 FQNEAQ (reference sequence). The CDR3 extends over 15 amino acids. V dropped 5 bases and J dropped 3; count of bases not matched to a gene: 8. This CDR3 reads CASSLRTGWKETQYF. CDR3 bases: TGTGCCAGCAGCCTTAGGACAGGGTGGAAAGAGACCCAGTACTTC.